This record concerns one T cell receptor beta chain sequence. The data originate from a study of T cell changes during pregnancy in multiple sclerosis. Libraries were prepared by immunoSEQ multiplex PCR; TCRdb keeps only in-frame clonotypes and omits some of them. Among about 75,000 clones listed, more than 80% were seen once. Germline-derived CDR1 and CDR2 are KGHSH and LQKENI. Trimming took off 0 bases at V and 7 bases at J, with 12 bases between the two ends. The CDR3 totals 15 residues. This clonotype originated in a female donor in good health, enrolled as a control in a pregnancy study. The gene calls are TRBV18 and TRBJ1-4; D remains ambiguous. Here the sequenced sample was peripheral blood, taken in the first trimester of pregnancy. CDR3 residues: CASSPPVSGGEKLFF. In DNA form, the CDR3 reads TGTGCCAGCTCACCACCGGTCAGTGGCGGTGAAAAACTGTTTTTT. Full variable domain (rest looked up from reference TRBV18 and TRBJ1-4): NAGVMQNPRHLVRRRGQEARLRCSPMKGHSHVYWYRQLPEEGLKFMVYLQKENIIDESGMPKERFSAEFPKEGPSILRIQQVVRGDSAAYFCASSPPVSGGEKLFFGSGTQLSVL.